This T cell receptor beta chain emerged from a study of T cells in Graves' hyperthyroidism and ophthalmopathy. The length of the CDR3 is 14 residues. Trimming took 0 bases from V and 4 from J, leaving 10 bases between them. Germline V gene lookup returns CDR1 SGHTS and CDR2 YDEGEE. TCR beta CDR3 regions were amplified from RNA transcripts. HTBI primers were the set used in a first-round RT-PCR of the TCR CDR3. TCRdb re-called the multiplex PCR reads with MiXCR, one entry per CDR3 protein. Of about 250,000 distinct CDR3 sequences listed, around 24% are singletons. This clonotype was observed many times.

The receptor was isolated from a woman aged 35 to 49 with Graves' ophthalmopathy. This chain joins TRBV5-8 and TRBJ1-1; D is unclear. The material sequenced was blood. Written as DNA, the CDR3 is TGTGCCAGCAGCTTGGTCGGGGTGGGCACTGAAGCTTTCTTT. It codes for CASSLVGVGTEAFF.